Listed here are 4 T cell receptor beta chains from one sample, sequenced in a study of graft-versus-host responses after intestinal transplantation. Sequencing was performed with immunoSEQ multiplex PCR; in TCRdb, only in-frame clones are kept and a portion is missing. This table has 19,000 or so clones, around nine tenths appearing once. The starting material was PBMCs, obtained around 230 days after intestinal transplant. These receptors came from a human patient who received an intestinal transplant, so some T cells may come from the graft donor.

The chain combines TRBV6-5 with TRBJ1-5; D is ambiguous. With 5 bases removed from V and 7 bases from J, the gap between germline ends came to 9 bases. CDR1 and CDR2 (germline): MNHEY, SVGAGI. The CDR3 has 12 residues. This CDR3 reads CASSGRIQPQHF. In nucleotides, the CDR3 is TGTGCCAGCAGTGGGCGGATCCAGCCCCAGCATTTT.

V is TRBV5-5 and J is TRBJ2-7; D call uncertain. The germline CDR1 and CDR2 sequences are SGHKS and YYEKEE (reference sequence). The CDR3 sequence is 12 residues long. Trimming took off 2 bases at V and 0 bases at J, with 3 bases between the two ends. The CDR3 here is CASSFNSYEQYF. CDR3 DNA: TGTGCCAGCAGCTTTAACTCCTACGAGCAGTACTTC.

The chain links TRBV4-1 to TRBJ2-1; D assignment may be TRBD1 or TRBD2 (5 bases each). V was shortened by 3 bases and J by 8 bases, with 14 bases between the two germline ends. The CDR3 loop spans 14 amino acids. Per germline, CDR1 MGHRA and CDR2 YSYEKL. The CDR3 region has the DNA TGCGCCAGCAGCCAGCAACCCCGGGACGATGAGCAGTTCTTC. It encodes CASSQQPRDDEQFF.

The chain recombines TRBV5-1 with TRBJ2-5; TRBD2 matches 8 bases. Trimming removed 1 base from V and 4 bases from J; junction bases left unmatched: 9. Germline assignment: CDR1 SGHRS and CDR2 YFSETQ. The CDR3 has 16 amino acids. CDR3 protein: CASSLSPGGLGETQYF. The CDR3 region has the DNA TGCGCCAGCAGCTTGTCTCCGGGGGGGCTGGGAGAGACCCAGTACTTC.